This T cell receptor (beta chain) was identified in a study of cytomegalovirus exposure and HLA in healthy donors (dated by TCRdb to 2015 to 2018). For the wider study: In an earlier analysis of about 560 of the donors, roughly 300 Gb of sequence data and 95 million to 130 million unique TCR beta sequences from about 180 million T cells were reported. To predict cytomegalovirus infection status, the study combined high-throughput TCR immunosequencing, statistical association of individual TCRs with disease status, and machine learning. Every repertoire in the discovery cohort had been generated on one and the same sequencing platform. Roughly five DR-DQ haplotypes were treated as single units for association and clustering because of strong linkage in the cohort. A later analysis re-examined previously published TCR beta repertoires from around 670 donors and added high-resolution HLA genotyping to investigate patterns of TCR occurrence. Rather than drawing on any new phenotypic data, the later analysis identified candidate immune exposures from TCR beta sequences and the way those sequences occurred across donors. An earlier analysis of several hundred of the donors applied high-throughput TCR beta sequencing to assess whether each TCR beta V gene segment acted as functional or pseudogenic. Around 320 gigabases of sequencing data and roughly 90 million unique TCR sequences were included in an early release covering around 650 HLA-typed donors. Alongside the repertoire data, information on donor age, sex, ethnicity and CMV serostatus was compiled. The genetic ancestry cluster associated with self-reported Caucasian donors included about 81% of the roughly 400 genotyped donors. On average, 235,054 unique TCR beta nucleotide sequences were sequenced per donor among a few hundred genotyped donors of the cohort, with around 19% of those sequences being non-productive. Genome-wide SNP genotypes for about three fifths of the 666 donors were used in a later genetic analysis, which treated that subset as a discovery cohort. Besides the first cohort of 500 to 700 subjects, a separate validation cohort made up of some 110 different subjects was used. The aim of the study was to test whether cataloging public T cell receptors could identify signatures of past pathogen exposure. Class I and class II HLA loci were covered by the typing at four-digit resolution. Using immunosequencing, the study profiled T cell repertoires from some 670 subjects and related those repertoires to cytomegalovirus serostatus. The number of typed donors differed by locus: about 629-640 for A, B, C, DRB1 and DQB1; some 500 for DQA1; approximately 600 for DPA1; and 400 to 480 for DPB1.

The cohort consisted of approximately 670 healthy bone marrow donors. All cohort members were sampled while nominally healthy, although unrecorded immune exposures were likely present. The donor tested CMV seronegative and was one of the 352 seronegative cohort members. A peripheral blood sample was provided by each donor, and peripheral blood mononuclear cells were used for TCR beta sequencing. Genomic DNA extraction from the blood cell samples was performed with the Qiagen DNeasy Blood Extraction Kit. The library was built by means of the immunoSEQ multiplex PCR assay. A mixture of 60 forward primers for TCR Vbeta segments and 13 reverse primers for TCR Jbeta segments was used in the multiplex PCR. Amplification of the CDR3 region of rearranged TCR beta genes was performed with a multiplex PCR assay on genomic DNA. Amplified TCR beta libraries were sequenced as 87-base-pair reads on the Illumina HiSeq System. Regarding the original processing steps: A later analysis tallied approximately 87 million unique TCR beta chains across the 666 repertoires, and approximately 11 million of those chains were shared by two or more donors. A nearest-neighbor algorithm error-corrected the raw reads and collapsed the reads into unique sequences, merging closely related sequences to remove PCR and sequencing errors. To assign V, D and J gene segments, CDR3 sequences were aligned to IMGT reference sequences. For a sequence to be retained, a match of at least six nucleotides to both a V gene segment and a J gene segment was required. Rearrangements were classified as productive when the CDR3 lacked stop codons and remained in frame with V and J, and all other rearrangements were classified as non-productive. Following IMGT convention, CDR3 was defined as the stretch from the second conserved V-encoded cysteine up to the conserved J-encoded phenylalanine. The earlier analysis of more than 450 of the donors excluded sequences that lacked an unambiguous match to a single V gene segment. In an earlier analysis of several hundred of the donors, a V segment was called functional when productive rearrangements were above 56.7%, and segregating when the standard deviation between donors exceeded 5%. A statistical classification framework was built to diagnose cytomegalovirus status from the catalog of TCR beta chain sequences. In a later analysis, TCR nucleotide sequences were compared against IMGT/GENE-DB human TR gene sequences so that V and J genes could be assigned. In a later analysis, CDR3 sequences and most-parsimonious VDJ recombination scenarios were assigned using the TCRdist pipeline. A later analysis defined each TCR beta chain by its CDR3 amino acid sequence plus V-gene family, and excluded reads lacking a unique V-gene family. A later analysis removed several hundred highly shared, low-generation-probability nucleotide sequences to deal with suspected cross-contamination and a sequencing artifact. In a later analysis, a clonal expansion index for each public chain was calculated from normalized within-repertoire ranks of inferred template counts. In a later analysis, generation probabilities were computed using a VDJ recombination model fitted to out-of-frame rearrangements, and the results were checked against IGoR. A later analysis scored TCR-TCR, TCR-HLA and TCR-CMV co-occurrence with hypergeometric tests, applying a repertoire-size bias correction to TCR pairs. A later analysis estimated false discovery rates by permuting HLA or CMV assignments 20 times. In a later analysis, co-occurring TCRs were grouped using DBSCAN, with TCRdist sequence similarity added in when clustering inside HLA-allele-positive subsets. Co-occurrence clustering excluded repertoires with fewer than 30,000 or more than 120,000 public chains, plus five with anomalous nucleotide sharing. TCRdb carries this immuneACCESS record with in-frame sequences only. Its versions omit some clonotypes, under half of them owing to an unresolved V gene in the studies checked, with the rest unexplained. V and J calls and clone size follow that table, whereas D and trimming were derived from the DNA. Across this sample there are about 120,000 clones, with 80% seen only once. Together, the top ten hold about 2.6% of the sample.

For this clone: No cognate antigen has been identified for it. The record has no base qualities; no much larger clone is one base away.

On the study overall, not on this receptor specifically: Correlated functional status among segregating V segments might reflect linkage disequilibrium, but an unknown experimental factor could not be ruled out. Fewer than 20 rarely observed V segments, including chromosome 9 orphons, were excluded from the earlier analysis of almost 600 of the donors because counts were too low. A later analysis reported that several top co-occurrence clusters appeared linked to parvovirus B19, influenza, CMV and Epstein-Barr virus. A few of the identified cytomegalovirus-associated TCR beta chains were confirmed in vitro to be specific for cytomegalovirus antigens. The classifier was reported to diagnose cytomegalovirus status with high specificity and sensitivity in both the original cohort and the validation cohort. For the cohort, immune exposure information was limited to CMV serostatus. The cohort was sequenced for TCR beta chains only, and without alpha or paired-chain data the features that could be detected were limited. A cluster of highly shared sequence variants was judged likely to represent a technical artifact of the sequencing pipeline. In a later analysis, HLA-associated TCR beta chains were found to be more clonally expanded and to have lower generation probabilities than equally common non-associated chains. According to a later genetic analysis, donors in an Asian-associated ancestry cluster had fewer N-insertions in productive TCRs than the approximately 650-donor mean. Roughly uniform sequencing depth across donors was assumed in presence/absence analyses, although this assumption may not hold. Broadly in line with IMGT annotations, most TCR beta V segments showed up in productive rearrangements about 87% or about 30% of the time in an earlier analysis of under 700 of the donors. While some public TCRs were present in many individuals, most TCR sequences turned up only very rarely across donors. The authors suggested that the approach could potentially be extended to other disease states and immunological phenotypes. A further reported finding was that TCR beta sequences accurately predicted the HLA-A and HLA-B alleles for most subjects in the first cohort. When HLA alleles, especially DR and DQ, strongly co-occurred, attributing TCR associations to individual alleles was difficult. A total of about 150 TCR beta chains were listed by the study as associated with cytomegalovirus. V-gene and J-gene trimming of TCR beta chains was associated with a missense DCLRE1C variant in a later genetic analysis, and the association was replicated in an independent cohort. At a false discovery rate of 0.05, a later analysis linked 16,000 or so TCR beta sequences to specific HLA alleles. Because HLA typing was unavailable for some donors at each locus, only the typed subset was used in association tests. In a later analysis, most CMV-associated TCR beta chains were found to appear HLA-restricted, with HLA associations seemingly driven largely by CMV exposure. According to a later analysis, TCR association rates differed among HLA loci, with DRB1 alleles showing the most associated TCRs and HLA-C alleles showing the fewest.

This receptor was identified in a young man in good health and CMV-seronegative. What was sequenced was PBMCs.

CDR3 loop: CASSEKLADQETQYF. The DNA is TGTGCCAGCAGCGAAAAACTAGCGGACCAAGAGACCCAGTACTTC. The chain joins TRBV9 to TRBJ2-5, with TRBD2 matching 8 junction bases. The germline V gene specifies SGDLS as CDR1 and YYNGEE as CDR2. The CDR3 runs 15 amino acids, cysteine and phenylalanine included. Only CDR3 DNA is held: 45 bases, read in frame from base 1. Unmatched junction bases come to 4, with V trimmed by 3 bases and J by 0 bases. The full variable domain, with segments outside the CDR3 supplied by the reference TRBV9 and TRBJ2-5 proteins, appears as DSGVTQTPKHLITATGQRVTLRCSPRSGDLSVYWYQQSLDQGLQFLIQYYNGEERAKGNILERFSAQQFPDLHSELNLSSLELGDSALYFCASSEKLADQETQYFGPGTRLLVL.